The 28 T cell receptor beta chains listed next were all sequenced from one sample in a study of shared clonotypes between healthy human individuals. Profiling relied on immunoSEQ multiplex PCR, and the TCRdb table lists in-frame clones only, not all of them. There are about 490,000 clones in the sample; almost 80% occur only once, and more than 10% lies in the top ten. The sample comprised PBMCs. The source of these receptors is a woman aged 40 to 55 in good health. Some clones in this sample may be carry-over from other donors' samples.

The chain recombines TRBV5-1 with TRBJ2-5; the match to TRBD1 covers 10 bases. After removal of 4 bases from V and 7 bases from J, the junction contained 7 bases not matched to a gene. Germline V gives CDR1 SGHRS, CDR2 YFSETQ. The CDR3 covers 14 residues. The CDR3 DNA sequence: TGCGCCAGCAGCGGGACAGGGGCTCATGTGACCCAGTACTTC. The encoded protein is CASSGTGAHVTQYF.

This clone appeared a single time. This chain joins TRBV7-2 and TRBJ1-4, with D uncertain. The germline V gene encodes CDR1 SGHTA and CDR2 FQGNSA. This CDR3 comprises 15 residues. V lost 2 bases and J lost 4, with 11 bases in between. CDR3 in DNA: TGTGCCAGCAGCTTACGAAAGGGCCGTAATGAAAAACTGTTTTTT. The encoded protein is CASSLRKGRNEKLFF.

CDR3 sequence (DNA): TGTGCCTGGAGTGTCAAAGGGAGTACTGAAGCTTTCTTT. It encodes CAWSVKGSTEAFF. The V gene is TRBV30, the J gene TRBJ1-1, with unresolved D. Germline-derived CDR1 and CDR2 are GTSNPN and SVGIG (reference sequence). CDR3 length: 13 residues. V gave up 0 bases and J gave up 5 bases, with 10 bases separating them.

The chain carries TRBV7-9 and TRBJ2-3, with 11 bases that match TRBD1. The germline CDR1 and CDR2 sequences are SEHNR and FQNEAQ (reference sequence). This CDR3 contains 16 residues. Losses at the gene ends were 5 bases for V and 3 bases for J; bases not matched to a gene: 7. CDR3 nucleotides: TGTGCCAGCAGCCGCCGAGGGACAGGGGGTACAGATACGCAGTATTTT. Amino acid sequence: CASSRRGTGGTDTQYF.

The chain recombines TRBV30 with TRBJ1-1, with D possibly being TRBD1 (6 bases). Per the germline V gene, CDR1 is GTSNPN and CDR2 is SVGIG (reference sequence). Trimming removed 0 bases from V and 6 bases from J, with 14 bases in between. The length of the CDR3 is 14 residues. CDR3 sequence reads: CAWSVLAGGPEAFF. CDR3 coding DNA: TGTGCCTGGAGTGTACTGGCGGGGGGCCCTGAAGCTTTCTTT.

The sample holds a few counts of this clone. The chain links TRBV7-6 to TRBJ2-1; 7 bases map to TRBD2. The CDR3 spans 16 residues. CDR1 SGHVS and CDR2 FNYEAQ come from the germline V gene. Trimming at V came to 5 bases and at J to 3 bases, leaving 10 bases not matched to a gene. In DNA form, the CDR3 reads TGTGCCAGCAGCCCTACAGCGGGGTGGGGCTACAATGAGCAGTTCTTC. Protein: CASSPTAGWGYNEQFF. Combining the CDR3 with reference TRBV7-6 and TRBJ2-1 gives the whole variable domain GAGVSQSPRYKVTKRGQDVALRCDPISGHVSLYWYRQALGQGPEFLTYFNYEAQQDKSGLPNDRFSAERPEGSISTLTIQRTEQRDSAMYRCASSPTAGWGYNEQFFGPGTRLTVL.

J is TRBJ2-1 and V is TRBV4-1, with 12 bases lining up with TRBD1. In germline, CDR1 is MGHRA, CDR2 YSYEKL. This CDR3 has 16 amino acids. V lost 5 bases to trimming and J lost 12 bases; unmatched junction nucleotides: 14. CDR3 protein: CASSENRDRGLNGQFF. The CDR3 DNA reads TGCGCCAGCAGCGAAAACCGGGACAGGGGGCTCAACGGGCAGTTCTTC.

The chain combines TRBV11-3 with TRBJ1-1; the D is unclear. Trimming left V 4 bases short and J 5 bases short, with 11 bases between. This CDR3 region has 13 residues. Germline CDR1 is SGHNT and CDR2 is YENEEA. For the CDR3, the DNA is TGTGCCAGCAGCTCTAGAATGGGTACTGAAGCTTTCTTT. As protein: CASSSRMGTEAFF.

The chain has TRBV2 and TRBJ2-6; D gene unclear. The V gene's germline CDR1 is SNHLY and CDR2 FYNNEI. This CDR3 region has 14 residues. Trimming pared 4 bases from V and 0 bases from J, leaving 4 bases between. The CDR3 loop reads CASSVYSGANVLTF. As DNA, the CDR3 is TGTGCCAGCAGTGTTTACTCTGGGGCCAACGTCCTGACTTTC. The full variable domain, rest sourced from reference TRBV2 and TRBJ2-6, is EPEVTQTPSHQVTQMGQEVILRCVPISNHLYFYWYRQILGQKVEFLVSFYNNEISEKSEIFDDQFSVERPDGSNFTLKIRSTKLEDSAMYFCASSVYSGANVLTFGAGSRLTVL.

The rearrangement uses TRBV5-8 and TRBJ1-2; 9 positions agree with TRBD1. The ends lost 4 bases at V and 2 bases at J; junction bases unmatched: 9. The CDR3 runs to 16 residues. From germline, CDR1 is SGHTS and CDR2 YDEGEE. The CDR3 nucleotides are TGTGCCAGCAGCGATTTGGGACAGGGATTGAACTATGGCTACACCTTC. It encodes CASSDLGQGLNYGYTF.

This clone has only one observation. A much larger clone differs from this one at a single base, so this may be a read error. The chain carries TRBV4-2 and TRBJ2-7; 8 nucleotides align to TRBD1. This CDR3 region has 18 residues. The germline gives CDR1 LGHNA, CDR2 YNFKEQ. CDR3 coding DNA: TGTGCCGGCAGCCAAGAGGTATTCGTTGGGACAGGAACTTACGAGCAGTACTTC. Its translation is CAGSQEVFVGTGTYEQYF.

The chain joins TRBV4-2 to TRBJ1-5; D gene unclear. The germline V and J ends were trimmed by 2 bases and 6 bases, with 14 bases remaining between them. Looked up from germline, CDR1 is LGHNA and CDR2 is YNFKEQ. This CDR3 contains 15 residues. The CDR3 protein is CASSQNIFGSQPQHF. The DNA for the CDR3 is TGTGCCAGCAGCCAAAATATTTTTGGCAGTCAGCCCCAGCATTTT.

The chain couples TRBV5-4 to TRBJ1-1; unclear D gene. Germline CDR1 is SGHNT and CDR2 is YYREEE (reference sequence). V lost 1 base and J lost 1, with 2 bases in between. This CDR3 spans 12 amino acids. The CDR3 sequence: CASSLQNTEAFF. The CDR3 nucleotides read TGTGCCAGCAGCTTGCAGAACACTGAAGCTTTCTTT. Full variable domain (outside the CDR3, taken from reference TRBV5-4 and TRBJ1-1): ETGVTQSPTHLIKTRGQQVTLRCSSQSGHNTVSWYQQALGQGPQFIFQYYREEENGRGNFPPRFSGLQFPNYSSELNVNALELDDSALYLCASSLQNTEAFFGQGTRLTVV.

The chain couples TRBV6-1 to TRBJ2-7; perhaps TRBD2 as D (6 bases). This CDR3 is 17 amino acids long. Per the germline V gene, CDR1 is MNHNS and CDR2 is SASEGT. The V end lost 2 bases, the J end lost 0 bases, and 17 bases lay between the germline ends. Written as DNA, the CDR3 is TGTGCCAGCAGTGAACGCGGGGTGGGTACCAGCTCCTACGAGCAGTACTTC. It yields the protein CASSERGVGTSSYEQYF.

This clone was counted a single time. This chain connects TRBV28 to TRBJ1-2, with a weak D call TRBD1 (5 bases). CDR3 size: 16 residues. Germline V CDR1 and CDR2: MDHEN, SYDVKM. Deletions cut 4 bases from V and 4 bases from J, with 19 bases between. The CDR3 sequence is CASSSAPTVFPYGYTF. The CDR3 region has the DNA TGTGCCAGCAGTTCAGCCCCGACAGTGTTCCCCTATGGCTACACCTTC.

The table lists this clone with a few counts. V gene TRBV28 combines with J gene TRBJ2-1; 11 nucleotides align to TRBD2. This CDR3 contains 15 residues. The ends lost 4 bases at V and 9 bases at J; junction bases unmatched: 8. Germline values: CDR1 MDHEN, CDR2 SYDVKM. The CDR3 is CASSYRTSGLFEQFF. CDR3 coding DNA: TGTGCCAGCAGTTACAGGACTAGCGGGTTGTTTGAGCAGTTCTTC.

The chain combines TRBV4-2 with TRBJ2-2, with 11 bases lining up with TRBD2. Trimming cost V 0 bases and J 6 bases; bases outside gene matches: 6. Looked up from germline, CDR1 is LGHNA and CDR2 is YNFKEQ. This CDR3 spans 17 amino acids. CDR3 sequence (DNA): TGTGCCAGCAGCCAAGATTCAGGGACTAGCGGTGCCGGGGAGCTGTTTTTT. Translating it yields CASSQDSGTSGAGELFF.

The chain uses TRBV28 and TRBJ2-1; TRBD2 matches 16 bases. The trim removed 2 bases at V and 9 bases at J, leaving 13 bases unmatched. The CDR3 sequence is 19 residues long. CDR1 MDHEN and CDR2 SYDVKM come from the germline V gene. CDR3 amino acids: CASSLTGTSGRGLGGEQFF. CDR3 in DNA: TGTGCCAGCAGTTTAACCGGGACTAGCGGGAGGGGATTAGGGGGTGAGCAGTTCTTC. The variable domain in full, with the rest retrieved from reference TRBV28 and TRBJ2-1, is DVKVTQSSRYLVKRTGEKVFLECVQDMDHENMFWYRQDPGLGLRLIYFSYDVKMKEKGDIPEGYSVSREKKERFSLILESASTNQTSMYLCASSLTGTSGRGLGGEQFFGPGTRLTVL.

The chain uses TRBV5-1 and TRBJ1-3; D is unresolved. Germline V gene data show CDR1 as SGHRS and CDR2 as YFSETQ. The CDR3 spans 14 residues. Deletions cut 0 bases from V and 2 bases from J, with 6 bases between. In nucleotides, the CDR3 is TGCGCCAGCAGCTTGGCGACTACTGGAAACACCATATATTTT. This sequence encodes CASSLATTGNTIYF.

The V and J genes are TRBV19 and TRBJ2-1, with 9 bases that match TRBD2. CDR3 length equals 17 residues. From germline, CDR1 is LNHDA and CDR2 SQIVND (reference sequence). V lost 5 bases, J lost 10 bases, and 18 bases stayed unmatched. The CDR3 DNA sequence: TGTGCCAGTAGTCCCCCCAAAGGACTAGCGCGATGGCAGGAGCAGTTCTTC. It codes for CASSPPKGLARWQEQFF.

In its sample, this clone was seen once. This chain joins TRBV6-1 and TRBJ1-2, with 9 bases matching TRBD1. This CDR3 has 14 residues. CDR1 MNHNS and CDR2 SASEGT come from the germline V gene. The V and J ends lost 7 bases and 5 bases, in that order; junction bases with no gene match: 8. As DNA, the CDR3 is TGTGCCAGCATTGGGACAGGGAGGGGGTATGGCTACACCTTC. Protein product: CASIGTGRGYGYTF.

CDR3 residues: CASSLPGSSGNTIYF. The CDR3 DNA reads TGCGCCAGCAGCTTGCCCGGGAGCTCTGGAAACACCATATATTTT. The V and J genes are TRBV5-1 and TRBJ1-3; unclear D gene. Germline V gene sequence: CDR1 SGHRS, CDR2 YFSETQ. The CDR3 has 15 residues. Trimming took off 1 base at V and 0 bases at J, with 8 bases between the two ends.

This CDR3 reads CASSYSDQGGYTF. CDR3 coding DNA: TGTGCCAGCAGTTACTCGGACCAAGGTGGCTACACCTTC. This chain joins TRBV6-6 and TRBJ1-2, with D uncertain. Per the germline V gene, CDR1 is MNHNY and CDR2 is SVGAGI (reference sequence). This CDR3 spans 13 amino acids. V was clipped by 0 bases and J by 7 bases, with 9 bases between them.

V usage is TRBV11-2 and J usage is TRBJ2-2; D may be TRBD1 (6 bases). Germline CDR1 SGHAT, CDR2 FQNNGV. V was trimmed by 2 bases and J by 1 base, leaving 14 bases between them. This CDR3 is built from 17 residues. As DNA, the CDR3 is TGTGCCAGCAGCTTACGTACGGGACACCAGAACACCGGGGAGCTGTTTTTT. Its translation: CASSLRTGHQNTGELFF.

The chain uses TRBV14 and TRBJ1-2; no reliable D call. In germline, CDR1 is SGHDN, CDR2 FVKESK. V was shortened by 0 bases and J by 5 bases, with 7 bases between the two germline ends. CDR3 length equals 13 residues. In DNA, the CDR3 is TGTGCCAGCAGCCAAGATCTGGAATATGGCTACACCTTC. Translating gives CASSQDLEYGYTF. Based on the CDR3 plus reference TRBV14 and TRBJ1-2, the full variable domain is EAGVTQFPSHSVIEKGQTVTLRCDPISGHDNLYWYRRVMGKEIKFLLHFVKESKQDESGMPNNRFLAERTGGTYSTLKVQPAELEDSGVYFCASSQDLEYGYTFGSGTRLTVV.

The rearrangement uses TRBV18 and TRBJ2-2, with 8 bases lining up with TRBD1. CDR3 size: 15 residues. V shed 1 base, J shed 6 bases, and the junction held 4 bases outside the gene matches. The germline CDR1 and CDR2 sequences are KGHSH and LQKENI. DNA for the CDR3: TGTGCCAGCTCACCACAGACAGGGGAATCCGGGGAGCTGTTTTTT. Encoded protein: CASSPQTGESGELFF.

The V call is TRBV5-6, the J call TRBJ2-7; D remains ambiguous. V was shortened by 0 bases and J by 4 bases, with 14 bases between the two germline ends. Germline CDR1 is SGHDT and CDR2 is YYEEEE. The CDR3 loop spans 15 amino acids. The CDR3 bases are TGTGCCAGCAGCTTGGGGGGTTTGGGTTTTTACGAGCAGTACTTC. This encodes CASSLGGLGFYEQYF.

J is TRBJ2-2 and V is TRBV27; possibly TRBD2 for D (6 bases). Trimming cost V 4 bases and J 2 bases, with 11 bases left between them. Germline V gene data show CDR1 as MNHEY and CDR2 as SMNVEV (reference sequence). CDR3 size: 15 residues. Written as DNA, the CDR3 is TGTGCCAGCAGTTCCGGGACTGGAAACACCGGGGAGCTGTTTTTT. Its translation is CASSSGTGNTGELFF.